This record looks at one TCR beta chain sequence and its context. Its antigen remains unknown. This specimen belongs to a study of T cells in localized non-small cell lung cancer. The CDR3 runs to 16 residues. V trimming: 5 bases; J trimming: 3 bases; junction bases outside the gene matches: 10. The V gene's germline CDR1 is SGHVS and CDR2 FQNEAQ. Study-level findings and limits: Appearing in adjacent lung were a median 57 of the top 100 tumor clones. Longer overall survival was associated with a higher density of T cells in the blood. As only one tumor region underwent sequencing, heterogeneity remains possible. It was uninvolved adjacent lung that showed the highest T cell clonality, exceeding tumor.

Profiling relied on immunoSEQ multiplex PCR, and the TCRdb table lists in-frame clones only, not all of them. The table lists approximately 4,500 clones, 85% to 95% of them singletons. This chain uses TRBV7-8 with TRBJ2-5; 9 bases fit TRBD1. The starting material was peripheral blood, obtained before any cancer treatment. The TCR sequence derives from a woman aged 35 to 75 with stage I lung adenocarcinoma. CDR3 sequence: CASSLHSGTGKETQYF. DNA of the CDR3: TGTGCCAGCAGCCTCCATTCGGGGACAGGGAAAGAGACCCAGTACTTC.